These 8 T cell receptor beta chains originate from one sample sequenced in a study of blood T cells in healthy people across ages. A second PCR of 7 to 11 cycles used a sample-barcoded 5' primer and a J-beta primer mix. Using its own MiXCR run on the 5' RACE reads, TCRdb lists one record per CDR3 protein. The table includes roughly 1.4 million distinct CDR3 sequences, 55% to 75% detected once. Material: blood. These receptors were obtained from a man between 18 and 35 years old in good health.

Written as DNA, the CDR3 is TGTGCCAGCAGTCCGGACAGGGTAGGGTACGAGCAGTACTTC. Amino acid sequence: CASSPDRVGYEQYF. The gene calls are TRBV28 and TRBJ2-7; 8 bases match TRBD1. V gave up 5 bases and J gave up 4 bases; unmatched junction bases: 7. The germline V gene has CDR1 MDHEN and CDR2 SYDVKM. The CDR3 loop spans 14 amino acids. Complete variable domain (other parts from reference TRBV28 and TRBJ2-7): DVKVTQSSRYLVKRTGEKVFLECVQDMDHENMFWYRQDPGLGLRLIYFSYDVKMKEKGDIPEGYSVSREKKERFSLILESASTNQTSMYLCASSPDRVGYEQYFGPGTRLTVT.

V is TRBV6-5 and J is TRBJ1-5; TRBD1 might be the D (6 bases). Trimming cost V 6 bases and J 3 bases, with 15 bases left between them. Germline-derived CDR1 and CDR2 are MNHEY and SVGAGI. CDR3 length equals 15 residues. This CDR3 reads CASRATGIDNQPQHF. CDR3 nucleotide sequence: TGTGCCAGCAGGGCCACAGGGATAGACAATCAGCCCCAGCATTTT.

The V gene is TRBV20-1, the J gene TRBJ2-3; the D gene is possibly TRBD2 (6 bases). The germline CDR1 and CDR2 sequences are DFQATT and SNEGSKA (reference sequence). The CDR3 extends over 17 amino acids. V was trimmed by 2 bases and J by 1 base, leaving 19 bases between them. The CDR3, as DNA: TGCAGTGCTAGATCGGGGACTTACCCTTACCGCACAGATACGCAGTATTTT. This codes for CSARSGTYPYRTDTQYF.

CDR3 protein: CASRLDRTNLNTEAFF. The CDR3 bases are TGTGCCAGCAGACTAGACAGGACCAATTTGAACACTGAAGCTTTCTTT. The rearrangement uses TRBV12-3 or TRBV12-4 and TRBJ1-1, with D possibly TRBD1 on 6 matching bases. The V end was cut by 6 bases, the J end by 0 bases, with 17 bases between. The CDR3 contains 16 residues.

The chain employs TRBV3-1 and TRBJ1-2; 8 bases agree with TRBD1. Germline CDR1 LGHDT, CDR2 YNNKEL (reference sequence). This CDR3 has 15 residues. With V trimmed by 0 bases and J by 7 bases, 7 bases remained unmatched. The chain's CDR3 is CASSQDTTGVGGYTF. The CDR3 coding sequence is TGTGCCAGCAGCCAAGATACGACAGGGGTCGGTGGCTACACCTTC.

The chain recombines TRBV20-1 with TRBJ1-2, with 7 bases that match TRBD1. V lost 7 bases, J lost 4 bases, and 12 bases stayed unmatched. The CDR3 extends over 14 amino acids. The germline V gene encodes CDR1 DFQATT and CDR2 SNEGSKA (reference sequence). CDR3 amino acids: CSDDALQGFYGYTF. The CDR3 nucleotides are TGCAGTGACGACGCATTACAGGGGTTCTATGGCTACACCTTC.

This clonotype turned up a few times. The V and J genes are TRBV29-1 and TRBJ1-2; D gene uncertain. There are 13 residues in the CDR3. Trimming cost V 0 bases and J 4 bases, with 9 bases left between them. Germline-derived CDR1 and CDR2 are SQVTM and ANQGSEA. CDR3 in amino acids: CSVEDRGPYGYTF. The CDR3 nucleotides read TGCAGCGTTGAAGACCGAGGCCCCTATGGCTACACCTTC.

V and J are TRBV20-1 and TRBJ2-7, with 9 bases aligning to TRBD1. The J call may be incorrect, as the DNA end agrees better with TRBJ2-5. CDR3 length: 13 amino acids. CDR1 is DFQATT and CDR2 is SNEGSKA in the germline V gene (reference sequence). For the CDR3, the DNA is TGCAGTGCCTATGACAGGGGGTCGGGGACCCAGTACTTC. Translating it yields CSAYDRGSGTQYF.